This T cell receptor beta chain was captured by sequencing in a study of control samples from healthy donors and cancer patients. Germline V gene sequence: CDR1 MGHDK, CDR2 SYGVNS. This CDR3 region has 14 residues. After removal of 4 bases from V and 3 bases from J, the junction contained 5 bases not matched to a gene. Clones were sequenced by immunoSEQ multiplex PCR, and TCRdb holds only the in-frame ones, with some missing. The table includes over 100,000 clones, less than 95% detected once. The V call is TRBV25-1, the J call TRBJ1-2, with 7 bases fitting TRBD1. Sequencing used blood. This receptor was obtained from a human donor in good health. The donor label of this sample is uncertain. The CDR3 loop reads CASSGERGHYGYTF. In nucleotides, the CDR3 is TGTGCCAGCAGTGGTGAGAGGGGGCACTATGGCTACACCTTC.